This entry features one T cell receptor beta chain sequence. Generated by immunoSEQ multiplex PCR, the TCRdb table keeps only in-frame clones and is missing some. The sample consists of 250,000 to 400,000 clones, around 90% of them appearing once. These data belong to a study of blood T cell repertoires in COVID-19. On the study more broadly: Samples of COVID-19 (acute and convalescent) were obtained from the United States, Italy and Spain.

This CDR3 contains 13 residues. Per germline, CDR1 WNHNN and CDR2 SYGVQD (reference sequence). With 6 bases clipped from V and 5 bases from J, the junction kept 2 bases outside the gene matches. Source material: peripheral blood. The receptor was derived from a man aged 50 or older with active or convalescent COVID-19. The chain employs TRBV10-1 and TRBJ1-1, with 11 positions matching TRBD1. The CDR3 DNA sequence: TGCGCCAGCAGCGGACAGGGGGCGACTGAAGCTTTCTTT. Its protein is CASSGQGATEAFF.